The 24 T cell receptor beta chains reported below all come from one sample, sequenced in a study of breast tumors, draining lymph nodes, adjacent tissues. TCRdb reprocessed the multiplex PCR reads via MiXCR and lists one record per CDR3 protein. Of approximately 90,000 distinct CDR3 sequences listed, around 28% are singletons. Samples came from axillary lymph nodes draining the breast cancer. The sequencing sample was made of axillary lymph node tissue. The origin of the receptors is a female donor with breast cancer. Some clones in this sample may be carry-over from other donors' samples.

This clonotype was counted ten times or more. The CDR3 sequence is CASSFMASGGDQPQHF. CDR3 sequence (DNA): TGTGCCAGCAGTTTTATGGCTAGCGGAGGCGATCAGCCCCAGCATTTT. The rearrangement links TRBV28 to TRBJ1-5; D is undetermined. V was clipped by 3 bases and J by 5 bases, with 17 bases between them. The germline V gene has CDR1 MDHEN and CDR2 SYDVKM. The CDR3 totals 16 residues.

This clonotype was seen a handful of times. Possible read error: a much larger clone is one base away. The chain employs TRBV11-3 and TRBJ2-1; unclear D gene. This CDR3 contains 17 residues. Germline V gene lookup returns CDR1 SGHNT and CDR2 YENEEA. This CDR3 is CASSLVGWDTNYSEQFF. The CDR3, as DNA: TGTGCCAGCAGCTTAGTGGGGTGGGATACCAATTACAGTGAGCAGTTCTTC.

Note on this clonotype: An end of the junction does not agree with germline; a read error may underlie this. Written as DNA, the CDR3 is TGTGCCAGCAGTCACTCCCCTCAGGGCTTTTATCAGCCCCAGCATTTT. Residues: CASSHSPQGFYQPQHF. The chain is built from TRBV6-2 or TRBV6-3 and TRBJ1-5, with D perhaps TRBD1 (5 bases). The CDR3 has 16 amino acids. Germline CDR1 reads MNHEY; CDR2 reads SVGEGT.

This clonotype was picked up many times. The chain uses TRBV7-3 and TRBJ2-6; TRBD1 matches at 9 bases. The CDR3 covers 18 residues. Germline V gene data show CDR1 as SGHTA and CDR2 as FQGTGA. V was clipped by 5 bases and J by 2 bases; unmatched bases: 10. In DNA, the CDR3 is TGTGCCAGCAGCCCTCGGTCCCGGGACAGGGCTGGGGCCAACGTCCTGACTTTC. Residues: CASSPRSRDRAGANVLTF.

This rearrangement joins TRBV19 to TRBJ1-3, with 8 nucleotides matching TRBD1. Germline V lookup: CDR1 LNHDA, CDR2 SQIVND (reference sequence). Germline trimming cut 3 bases from V and 0 bases from J; bases unmatched to any gene: 10. This CDR3 is built from 18 residues. The CDR3 sequence is CASSITGGLTHSGNTIYF. The CDR3 nucleotides read TGTGCCAGTAGTATTACAGGGGGTTTGACACACTCTGGAAACACCATATATTTT.

The chain recombines TRBV5-1 with TRBJ1-1; D gene ambiguous. The CDR3 has 12 amino acids. Germline V gene data show CDR1 as SGHRS and CDR2 as YFSETQ. V gave up 6 bases and J gave up 0 bases, with 6 bases separating them. The CDR3 spells CASKEVNTEAFF. CDR3 coding DNA: TGCGCCAGCAAAGAGGTGAACACTGAAGCTTTCTTT. Filled out from reference TRBV5-1 and TRBJ1-1, the complete variable domain reads KAGVTQTPRYLIKTRGQQVTLSCSPISGHRSVSWYQQTPGQGLQFLFEYFSETQRNKGNFPGRFSGRQFSNSRSEMNVSTLELGDSALYLCASKEVNTEAFFGQGTRLTVV.

On this clonotype itself: This likely comes from a read error, as the CDR3 has no conserved phenylalanine or tryptophan at its end. The gene calls are TRBV7-6 and TRBJ2-7, with D hard to call. The CDR3 length is 15 residues. Germline V lookup: CDR1 SGHVS, CDR2 FNYEAQ. Deletions cut 1 base from V and 2 bases from J, with 12 bases between. The CDR3 region has the DNA TGTGCCAGCAGCTTAGGACCAAACCCCGCCTACGAGCAGTACCCC. Its protein is CASSLGPNPAYEQYP.

The chain uses TRBV29-1 and TRBJ2-5; 16 positions agree with TRBD2. This CDR3 contains 17 residues. Germline V gene lookup returns CDR1 SQVTM and CDR2 ANQGSEA. The V segment lost 6 bases and the J segment 5 bases; nucleotides outside the gene matches: 12. The CDR3 spells CSVAGLAGGPLLETQYF. CDR3 DNA: TGCAGCGTCGCGGGACTAGCGGGAGGGCCTTTGTTGGAGACCCAGTACTTC. Combining the CDR3 with reference TRBV29-1 and TRBJ2-5 gives the whole variable domain SAVISQKPSRDICQRGTSLTIQCQVDSQVTMMFWYRQQPGQSLTLIATANQGSEATYESGFVIDKFPISRPNLTFSTLTVSNMSPEDSSIYLCSVAGLAGGPLLETQYFGPGTRLLVL.

In this sample, this clonotype turned up many times. The genes are TRBV30 and TRBJ2-1, with 9 bases lining up with TRBD1. CDR1 is GTSNPN and CDR2 is SVGIG in the germline V gene (reference sequence). The V and J ends lost 3 bases and 5 bases, in that order; junction bases with no gene match: 8. The CDR3 has 15 residues. CDR3 nucleotide sequence: TGTGCCTGGAGGAGGTGGGGGGACAGGGACAATGAGCAGTTCTTC. Encoded protein: CAWRRWGDRDNEQFF. The variable domain in full, completed from reference TRBV30 and TRBJ2-1, reads SQTIHQWPATLVQPVGSPLSLECTVEGTSNPNLYWYRQAAGRGLQLLFYSVGIGQISSEVPQNLSASRPQDRQFILSSKKLLLSDSGFYLCAWRRWGDRDNEQFFGPGTRLTVL.

This clonotype occurred many times. The rearrangement joins TRBV7-3 to TRBJ2-1; the D gene is possibly TRBD1 (6 bases). There are 16 residues in the CDR3. The V end lost 2 bases, the J end lost 2 bases, and 13 bases lay between the germline ends. Germline assignment: CDR1 SGHTA and CDR2 FQGTGA. CDR3 amino acids: CASSLLGGTTYNEQFF. The CDR3 DNA sequence: TGTGCCAGCAGCTTATTAGGGGGTACAACCTACAATGAGCAGTTCTTC.

With regard to this clonotype: One end of the junction varies from germline; a read error may be responsible. The rearrangement links TRBV7-2 to TRBJ2-3; 13 nucleotides align to TRBD2. The CDR3 is 17 residues long. CDR1 is SGHTA and CDR2 is FQGNSA in the germline V gene. The CDR3 spells CASSPIRTSGSTDPQYF. DNA for the CDR3: TGTGCCAGCAGCCCCATCCGGACTAGCGGGAGCACAGATCCGCAGTATTTT. The variable domain in full, completed from reference TRBV7-2 and TRBJ2-3, reads GAGVSQSPSNKVTEKGKDVELRCDPISGHTALYWYRQSLGQGLEFLIYFQGNSAPDKSGLPSDRFSAERTGGSVSTLTIQRTQQEDSAVYLCASSPIRTSGSTDPQYFGPGTRLTVL.

CDR3 sequence (DNA): TGTGCCATCAGTGAGATAGGAGAGACCCAGTACTTC. This encodes CAISEIGETQYF. This chain joins TRBV10-3 and TRBJ2-5, with D hard to call. CDR3 length: 12 residues. Germline lookup yields CDR1 ENHRY and CDR2 SYGVKD. The V end was cut by 2 bases, the J end by 4 bases, with 5 bases between.

V gene TRBV9 combines with J gene TRBJ2-3; D possibly matches TRBD1 or TRBD2 (10 bases each). CDR3 length: 23 amino acids. V was shortened by 5 bases and J by 4 bases, with 41 bases between the two germline ends. Germline CDR1 SGDLS, CDR2 YYNGEE. The CDR3: CASSYRLGQGVPLAGDPPDTQYF. The CDR3 DNA follows: TGTGCCAGCAGTTACCGCCTTGGACAGGGGGTACCTCTAGCGGGAGACCCCCCAGATACGCAGTATTTT.

The sample holds many counts of this clonotype. The chain links TRBV9 to TRBJ2-5; TRBD2 matches at 8 bases. Germline V gene lookup returns CDR1 SGDLS and CDR2 YYNGEE. This CDR3 spans 14 amino acids. The ends lost 0 bases at V and 5 bases at J; junction bases unmatched: 3. CDR3 sequence reads: CASSVGTSWETQYF. The CDR3 DNA reads TGTGCCAGCAGCGTAGGGACTAGCTGGGAGACCCAGTACTTC.

The CDR3 DNA reads TGTGCCAGCAGCTCTCCAAGAGAACTGTTTTTT. As protein: CASSSPRELFF. V gene TRBV7-6 combines with J gene TRBJ1-4; D remains ambiguous. The CDR3 has 11 residues. In germline, CDR1 is SGHVS, CDR2 FNYEAQ. Trimming stripped 4 bases from V and 12 bases from J, with 9 bases between. The full variable domain, completed using reference TRBV7-6 and TRBJ1-4, is GAGVSQSPRYKVTKRGQDVALRCDPISGHVSLYWYRQALGQGPEFLTYFNYEAQQDKSGLPNDRFSAERPEGSISTLTIQRTEQRDSAMYRCASSSPRELFFGSGTQLSVL.

The gene calls are TRBV28 and TRBJ2-7, with D perhaps TRBD1 or TRBD2 (7 bases each). The CDR3 length is 19 residues. Trimming took off 1 base at V and 2 bases at J, with 24 bases between the two ends. In germline, CDR1 is MDHEN, CDR2 SYDVKM. The DNA for the CDR3 is TGTGCCAGCAGTTTATTCATCAGGGGGGGGTGCAGGACCACCTACGAGCAGTACTTC. This translates into CASSLFIRGGCRTTYEQYF. The full variable domain, completed using reference TRBV28 and TRBJ2-7, is DVKVTQSSRYLVKRTGEKVFLECVQDMDHENMFWYRQDPGLGLRLIYFSYDVKMKEKGDIPEGYSVSREKKERFSLILESASTNQTSMYLCASSLFIRGGCRTTYEQYFGPGTRLTVT.

The chain carries TRBV12-3 or TRBV12-4 and TRBJ2-7; D remains ambiguous. This CDR3 contains 11 residues. V lost 5 bases, J lost 7 bases, and 9 bases lay in between. CDR3 DNA: TGTGCCAGCAGTGCCTCCATGGAGCAGTACTTC. Protein: CASSASMEQYF.

This clonotype has a handful of counts. The CDR3 DNA is TGTGCCAGCAGTTTCCTGGCGGGGGGCATTGGAAACACCATATATTTT. Amino acid sequence: CASSFLAGGIGNTIYF. The genes are TRBV28 and TRBJ1-3; possibly TRBD1 for D (6 bases). Trimming stripped 3 bases from V and 3 bases from J, with 15 bases between. Germline V gene lookup returns CDR1 MDHEN and CDR2 SYDVKM. This CDR3 region has 16 residues.

This clonotype was seen many times. V is TRBV14 and J is TRBJ2-7; 7 bases line up with TRBD1. The germline gives CDR1 SGHDN, CDR2 FVKESK. The CDR3 is made up of 16 amino acids. The V and J ends lost 0 bases and 9 bases, in that order; junction bases with no gene match: 14. CDR3 bases: TGTGCCAGCAGCCAAGATCTCGGGACAGCCTTCATGAGGCAGTACTTC. It encodes CASSQDLGTAFMRQYF. Drawing the rest from reference TRBV14 and TRBJ2-7, the complete variable domain is EAGVTQFPSHSVIEKGQTVTLRCDPISGHDNLYWYRRVMGKEIKFLLHFVKESKQDESGMPNNRFLAERTGGTYSTLKVQPAELEDSGVYFCASSQDLGTAFMRQYFGPGTRLTVT.

This clonotype came up a few times. A clone one base away is much larger, so this may be a read error. The chain recombines TRBV9 with TRBJ2-1, with TRBD2 identical over 11 bases. CDR1 and CDR2 (germline): SGDLS, YYNGEE. CDR3 length: 15 amino acids. CDR3 region: CASSTLAGGANEPFF. DNA for the CDR3: TGTGCCAGCAGCACTTTAGCGGGAGGGGCCAATGAGCCGTTCTTC. The full variable domain, with the rest looked up from reference TRBV9 and TRBJ2-1, is DSGVTQTPKHLITATGQRVTLRCSPRSGDLSVYWYQQSLDQGLQFLIQYYNGEERAKGNILERFSAQQFPDLHSELNLSSLELGDSALYFCASSTLAGGANEPFFGPGTRLTVL.

This clonotype was recorded only once. This sequence joins TRBV10-3 and TRBJ2-7; D unclear. The CDR3 spans 12 residues. The V gene's germline CDR1 is ENHRY and CDR2 SYGVKD. The V end was cut by 4 bases, the J end by 7 bases, with 11 bases between. CDR3 residues: CAISGAKSEQYF. The CDR3, as DNA: TGTGCCATCAGTGGAGCTAAATCAGAGCAGTACTTC.

The rearrangement joins TRBV20-1 to TRBJ1-3, with D uncertain. Germline CDR1 reads DFQATT; CDR2 reads SNEGSKA (reference sequence). Trimming took off 5 bases at V and 1 base at J, with 9 bases between the two ends. The CDR3 is 13 amino acids. The CDR3 nucleotides read TGCAGTGCTTCACTAGGATCTGGAAACACCATATATTTT. This translates into CSASLGSGNTIYF.

Of note for this clonotype: Relative to the germline gene, one junction end is altered; a read error may explain this. The chain joins TRBV7-3 to TRBJ2-5; D is ambiguous. The germline gives CDR1 SGHTA, CDR2 FQGTGA. The CDR3 totals 13 residues. CDR3 in DNA: TGTGCCAGCTGCTTGGGATCACAAGGGACCCAGTACTTC. Residues: CASCLGSQGTQYF.

This clonotype was seen more than once but under ten times. This may stem from a read error, because a much larger clone lies one nucleotide away. The gene calls are TRBV6-2 or TRBV6-3 and TRBJ2-2; 8 nucleotides match TRBD1. The ends lost 5 bases at V and 8 bases at J; junction bases unmatched: 13. The CDR3 consists of 16 residues. Germline V gives CDR1 MNHEY, CDR2 SVGEGT. DNA for the CDR3: TGTGCCAGCAGTCACGGGACAGGACCATGGTATGGGGAGCTGTTTTTT. It codes for CASSHGTGPWYGELFF.